The 23 T cell receptor beta chains below were found in one sample sequenced in a study of CD8 T cells in acute hepatitis C reinfection. The time point was: naive CD8 control sorted from an acute-time-point sample. Clones were sequenced by immunoSEQ multiplex PCR, and TCRdb holds only the in-frame ones, with some missing. The sample records 35,000 to 40,000 clones, just under 90% being singletons. Sequences were obtained from naive CD8+ T cells from PBMCs. The receptor set was obtained from a man aged 25-45 years with chronic hepatitis C.

This clone has a single count. The V and J genes are TRBV11-2 and TRBJ1-2; D ambiguous. Looked up from germline, CDR1 is SGHAT and CDR2 is FQNNGV. V dropped 5 bases and J dropped 1 base, with 23 bases sitting between them. The length of the CDR3 is 18 residues. The chain's CDR3 is CASSPAIRQTPLNYGYTF. CDR3 bases: TGTGCCAGCAGCCCCGCCATTCGGCAGACCCCACTTAACTATGGCTACACCTTC.

The rearrangement uses TRBV5-4 and TRBJ1-2; tentative D call: TRBD1 (5 bases). The CDR3 runs to 15 residues. V gave up 0 bases and J gave up 7 bases, with 16 bases separating them. Germline CDR1 reads SGHNT; CDR2 reads YYREEE (reference sequence). The CDR3 nucleotides are TGTGCCAGCAGCTTGGGACAGATTCCCCCCTCTGGCTACACCTTC. Amino acid sequence: CASSLGQIPPSGYTF.

The genes are TRBV5-4 and TRBJ2-6; weak D call: TRBD1 (6 bases). Germline-derived CDR1 and CDR2 are SGHNT and YYREEE (reference sequence). V was clipped by 2 bases and J by 3 bases, with 9 bases between them. This CDR3 comprises 15 residues. This chain's CDR3 is CASSLQGSGANVLTF. In DNA, the CDR3 is TGTGCCAGCAGCTTACAGGGAAGTGGGGCCAACGTCCTGACTTTC.

The V call is TRBV6-5, the J call TRBJ2-7; tentatively, D is TRBD2 (5 bases). V lost 0 bases, J lost 3 bases, and 9 bases lay in between. The CDR3 extends over 14 amino acids. The germline V gene encodes CDR1 MNHEY and CDR2 SVGAGI. CDR3 region: CASSYSTGNYEQYF. DNA for the CDR3: TGTGCCAGCAGTTACTCGACCGGGAACTACGAGCAGTACTTC.

V is TRBV4-1 and J is TRBJ1-5, with 7 bases identical to TRBD1. J was trimmed by 8 bases and V by 0 bases; bases with no gene match: 13. Germline V gene data show CDR1 as MGHRA and CDR2 as YSYEKL. CDR3 length: 17 amino acids. CDR3 protein: CASSQDPATGNRKPQHF. The CDR3 region has the DNA TGCGCCAGCAGCCAAGACCCAGCGACAGGGAATCGGAAGCCCCAGCATTTT.

This chain links TRBV6-5 with TRBJ2-1, with D maybe TRBD2 (5 bases). The germline gives CDR1 MNHEY, CDR2 SVGAGI. V was trimmed by 2 bases and J by 8 bases, leaving 7 bases between them. This CDR3 is built from 12 residues. CDR3 DNA sequence: TGTGCCAGCAGTTACGGAGGTGATGAGCAGTTCTTC. As protein: CASSYGGDEQFF.

V is TRBV6-1 and J is TRBJ1-2; D not resolved. Trimming took 4 bases from V and 3 from J, leaving 9 bases between them. The CDR3 spans 13 residues. Germline lookup yields CDR1 MNHNS and CDR2 SASEGT. The CDR3 loop reads CASSGQAYYGYTF. In DNA form, the CDR3 reads TGTGCCAGCAGTGGACAAGCCTACTATGGCTACACCTTC.

This rearrangement joins TRBV9 to TRBJ1-1; 8 bases align to TRBD1. J was trimmed by 4 bases and V by 7 bases; bases with no gene match: 12. The CDR3 is made up of 15 amino acids. Germline V lookup: CDR1 SGDLS, CDR2 YYNGEE. CDR3 DNA: TGTGCCAGCGGTGGGGCAGGGGGCCGGGGCACTGAAGCTTTCTTT. It yields the protein CASGGAGGRGTEAFF.

The CDR3, as DNA: TGTGCCAGCAGTTACCTCTGGGACTCCACCTACGAGCAGTACTTC. Translating gives CASSYLWDSTYEQYF. The V gene is TRBV6-6, the J gene TRBJ2-7; D might be TRBD2 (6 bases). The germline V and J ends were trimmed by 2 bases and 2 bases, with 13 bases remaining between them. In germline, CDR1 is MNHNY, CDR2 SVGAGI (reference sequence). The length of the CDR3 is 15 residues.

The chain joins TRBV5-1 to TRBJ2-2; 11 bases map to TRBD1. CDR1 is SGHRS, CDR2 YFSETQ, per germline. Unmatched junction bases numbered 5, after V lost 5 bases and J lost 5 bases. The CDR3 is made up of 15 amino acids. The CDR3 region is CASSRTGGTTGELFF. CDR3 nucleotide sequence: TGCGCCAGCAGTCGGACAGGGGGCACGACCGGGGAGCTGTTTTTT. The whole variable domain, filled in from reference TRBV5-1 and TRBJ2-2, reads KAGVTQTPRYLIKTRGQQVTLSCSPISGHRSVSWYQQTPGQGLQFLFEYFSETQRNKGNFPGRFSGRQFSNSRSEMNVSTLELGDSALYLCASSRTGGTTGELFFGEGSRLTVL.

V is TRBV11-2 and J is TRBJ2-2; D call uncertain. Per the germline V gene, CDR1 is SGHAT and CDR2 is FQNNGV. This CDR3 comprises 13 residues. V shed 5 bases and J shed 7 bases, with 11 bases lying between them. CDR3 DNA sequence: TGTGCCAGCAGCCCACAAGGGATCGGGGAGCTGTTTTTT. Translation: CASSPQGIGELFF. Full variable domain (rest looked up from reference TRBV11-2 and TRBJ2-2): EAGVAQSPRYKIIEKRQSVAFWCNPISGHATLYWYQQILGQGPKLLIQFQNNGVVDDSQLPKDRFSAERLKGVDSTLKIQPAKLEDSAVYLCASSPQGIGELFFGEGSRLTVL.

V and J are TRBV19 and TRBJ2-1, with 7 bases lining up with TRBD1. CDR1 and CDR2 (germline): LNHDA, SQIVND (reference sequence). The CDR3 loop spans 15 amino acids. V dropped 7 bases and J dropped 0; count of bases not matched to a gene: 6. In nucleotides, the CDR3 is TGTGCCAGTACCCCGGGACAGCCCTCCTACAATGAGCAGTTCTTC. This codes for CASTPGQPSYNEQFF.

The genes are TRBV2 and TRBJ2-3; 9 nucleotides match TRBD2. The CDR3 covers 15 residues. The junction had 6 bases not matched to a gene; V was cut back by 4 bases and J by 4 bases. The germline V gene encodes CDR1 SNHLY and CDR2 FYNNEI. CDR3 loop: CASSVLGGRADTQYF. CDR3 in DNA: TGTGCCAGCAGTGTGCTTGGCGGGAGGGCAGATACGCAGTATTTT. Looking up the rest from reference TRBV2 and TRBJ2-3 gives the full variable domain: EPEVTQTPSHQVTQMGQEVILRCVPISNHLYFYWYRQILGQKVEFLVSFYNNEISEKSEIFDDQFSVERPDGSNFTLKIRSTKLEDSAMYFCASSVLGGRADTQYFGPGTRLTVL.

The V and J genes are TRBV6-1 and TRBJ2-7; 7 bases align to TRBD2. The CDR3 is 16 residues long. From germline, CDR1 is MNHNS and CDR2 SASEGT. Trimming at V came to 0 bases and at J to 3 bases, leaving 8 bases not matched to a gene. The CDR3 DNA reads as TGTGCCAGCAGTGAAGCGCTTCTCCCGGGAGGCTACGAGCAGTACTTC. Translation gives CASSEALLPGGYEQYF.

CDR3 nucleotide sequence: TGTGCCAGCAGTGAAACTAGCGGGAGTTCCCGCACAGATACGCAGTATTTT. It is translated as CASSETSGSSRTDTQYF. V gene TRBV6-4 combines with J gene TRBJ2-3; 11 bases match TRBD2. V was pared by 3 bases and J by 1 base, with 6 bases of the junction left unmatched. Germline V gene lookup returns CDR1 MRHNA and CDR2 SNTAGT. The length of the CDR3 is 17 residues.

This clone was counted a few times. The junction differs from germline at one of its ends, possibly a read error. V and J are TRBV7-7 and TRBJ2-1, with 8 positions matching TRBD1. The CDR3 loop spans 16 amino acids. Germline V lookup: CDR1 SSHAT, CDR2 FNYEAQ (reference sequence). The CDR3 spells CASSPARTGLGDEQFF. The CDR3 DNA sequence: TGTGCTAGCAGCCCCGCGAGGACAGGGCTTGGGGATGAGCAGTTCTTC. The variable domain in full, with the rest retrieved from reference TRBV7-7 and TRBJ2-1, is GAGVSQSPRYKVTKRGQDVTLRCDPISSHATLYWYQQALGQGPEFLTYFNYEAQPDKSGLPSDRFSAERPEGSISTLTIQRTEQRDSAMYRCASSPARTGLGDEQFFGPGTRLTVL.

As DNA, the CDR3 is TGTGCCAGCAGCTTAGATGGGTTGAGTGGGGCGCGCTACAATGAGCAGTTCTTC. This encodes CASSLDGLSGARYNEQFF. The chain employs TRBV11-3 and TRBJ2-1, with a possible D match to TRBD1 (5 bases). V was shortened by 0 bases and J by 3 bases, with 18 bases between the two germline ends. The CDR3 contains 18 residues. Germline CDR1 and CDR2: SGHNT and YENEEA.

The V call is TRBV15, the J call TRBJ2-3; weak D call: TRBD1 (5 bases). Trimming pared 0 bases from V and 10 bases from J, leaving 11 bases between. The CDR3 sequence is 13 residues long. CDR1 and CDR2 from the germline V gene are LNHNV and YYDKDF (reference sequence). CDR3 protein: CATSRDRAGPQYF. CDR3 bases: TGTGCCACCAGCAGAGATCGGGCAGGGCCGCAGTATTTT.

This clone was picked up a small number of times. This chain uses TRBV11-2 with TRBJ2-2, with D maybe TRBD2 (5 bases). Trimming stripped 5 bases from V and 6 bases from J, with 13 bases between. The CDR3 runs to 14 residues. From germline, CDR1 is SGHAT and CDR2 FQNNGV. The CDR3 here is CASSPFGESGELFF. CDR3 DNA: TGTGCCAGCAGCCCTTTTGGGGAGTCCGGGGAGCTGTTTTTT.

The chain couples TRBV30 to TRBJ2-7, with D unclear. V was shortened by 1 base and J by 2 bases, with 9 bases between the two germline ends. The CDR3 contains 13 residues. Germline V gives CDR1 GTSNPN, CDR2 SVGIG (reference sequence). This CDR3 reads CAWSGTGAYEQYF. The CDR3 DNA is TGTGCCTGGAGTGGGACGGGTGCCTACGAGCAGTACTTC.

The chain employs TRBV27 and TRBJ2-7; TRBD2 matches 8 bases. CDR3 length: 13 residues. After removal of 6 bases from V and 3 bases from J, the junction contained 4 bases not matched to a gene. Germline V gene lookup returns CDR1 MNHEY and CDR2 SMNVEV (reference sequence). This CDR3 reads CASSPREGYEQYF. CDR3 nucleotides: TGTGCCAGCAGCCCCCGGGAGGGCTACGAGCAGTACTTC.

The V call is TRBV7-9, the J call TRBJ1-2; 8 bases agree with TRBD1. Looked up from germline, CDR1 is SEHNR and CDR2 is FQNEAQ (reference sequence). The V segment lost 5 bases and the J segment 8 bases; nucleotides outside the gene matches: 16. This CDR3 has 16 amino acids. In DNA, the CDR3 is TGTGCCAGCAGCGAAGACCTCGGGACAGGACTATGGGGCTACACCTTC. This encodes CASSEDLGTGLWGYTF. Filled out from reference TRBV7-9 and TRBJ1-2, the complete variable domain reads DTGVSQNPRHKITKRGQNVTFRCDPISEHNRLYWYRQTLGQGPEFLTYFQNEAQLEKSRLLSDRFSAERPKGSFSTLEIQRTEQGDSAMYLCASSEDLGTGLWGYTFGSGTRLTVV.

J is TRBJ1-5 and V is TRBV7-9; D remains ambiguous. Trimming left V 6 bases short and J 2 bases short, with 5 bases between. This CDR3 spans 12 amino acids. CDR1 is SEHNR and CDR2 is FQNEAQ in the germline V gene (reference sequence). As DNA, the CDR3 is TGTGCCAGCAGTGGGGGCAATCAGCCCCAGCATTTT. Translating gives CASSGGNQPQHF.